This TCR beta chain comes out of a study of blood T cell repertoires in COVID-19. Germline V lookup: CDR1 SGHRS, CDR2 YFSETQ. The CDR3 covers 14 residues. With 2 bases removed from V and 0 bases from J, the gap between germline ends came to 8 bases. Methods used by the authors: How many nucleated cells were present was estimated from reference gene primer amplification. Generated by immunoSEQ multiplex PCR, the TCRdb table keeps only in-frame clones and is missing some. The DNA was the basis for D and trimming; V, J and clone size are from that table. Of just over 650,000 clones in the sample, 75% to 90% were seen once.

This receptor was obtained from a woman younger than 35 with acute or convalescent COVID-19. The rearrangement uses TRBV5-1 and TRBJ1-1, with D unresolved. Sequenced input: peripheral blood. As DNA, the CDR3 is TGCGCCAGCAGCTTCGACAACATGAACACTGAAGCTTTCTTT. Its protein product is CASSFDNMNTEAFF.